This entry concerns a single T cell receptor beta chain. Produced via immunoSEQ multiplex PCR; TCRdb's table is partial and in-frame only. The table records about 230,000 clones, about 87% of them present only once. The sample is drawn from a study of blood T cell repertoires in COVID-19. In germline, CDR1 is LNHDA, CDR2 SQIVND (reference sequence). After removal of 3 bases from V and 8 bases from J, the junction contained 12 bases not matched to a gene. The CDR3 extends over 16 amino acids. The specimen was PBMCs or T cells enriched from blood (not recorded which). This clonotype was obtained from a woman between 35 and 50 years old with acute COVID-19. The chain joins TRBV19 to TRBJ1-2; 10 nucleotides line up with TRBD1. CDR3 protein: CASSILNRDRGAGYTF. CDR3 bases: TGTGCCAGTAGTATCCTGAACCGGGACAGGGGTGCGGGCTACACCTTC.